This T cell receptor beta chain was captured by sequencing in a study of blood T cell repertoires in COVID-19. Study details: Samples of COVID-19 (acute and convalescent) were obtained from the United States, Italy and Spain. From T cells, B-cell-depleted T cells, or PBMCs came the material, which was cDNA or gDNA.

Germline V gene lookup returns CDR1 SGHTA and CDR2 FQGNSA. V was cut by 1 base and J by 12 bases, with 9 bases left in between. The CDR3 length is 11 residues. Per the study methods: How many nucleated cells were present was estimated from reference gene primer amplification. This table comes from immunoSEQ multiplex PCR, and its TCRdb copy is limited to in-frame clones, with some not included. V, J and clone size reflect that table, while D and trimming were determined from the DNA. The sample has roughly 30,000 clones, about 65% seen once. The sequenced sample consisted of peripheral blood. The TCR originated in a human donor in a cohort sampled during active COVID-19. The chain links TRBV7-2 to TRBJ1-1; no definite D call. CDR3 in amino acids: CASSLGQITFF. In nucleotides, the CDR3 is TGTGCCAGCAGCTTAGGGCAGATTACTTTCTTT.